This paragraph covers one T cell receptor beta chain sequence. Its specific antigen is unknown. Base qualities are not provided; no much larger clone lies one nucleotide away. This record comes from a study of response to subunit inactivated influenza vaccine (dated by TCRdb to the late 2010s). Background on the whole study: To follow how T cells responded to a trivalent subunit inactivated influenza vaccine, the researchers relied on deep quantitative profiling of the T cell receptor repertoire. Points the paper makes about the study in general: The authors proposed that each seasonal influenza vaccination may bring in only a limited number of new T cells.

The germline V gene yields MNHEY for CDR1 and SVGEGT for CDR2. V ends up 0 bases short and J 2 bases short, with an unmatched junction base count of 12. Including cysteine and phenylalanine, the CDR3 has 20 amino acids. Only the CDR3 part of the read is kept: 60 bases, read in frame from the first base. Libraries came from RT-PCR. The sample was run on an Illumina HiSeq 2500. TCRdb redid the processing of the public reads, applying fastp at Q25 and MiXCR, and retained in-frame beta chains. Merged by CDR3 protein, the rows form single entries marked with the most common genes and DNA. The sample records 650,000 to 850,000 distinct CDR3 sequences, over 11% of which are singletons. The ten most abundant clones make up around 6.5% of the sample.

The specimen was PBMCs from blood, collected 14 to 15 days before vaccination. The chain is made from TRBV6-2 or TRBV6-3 and TRBJ2-7, with TRBD2 matching 14 junction bases. The sequence derives from a man in his forties or fifties who received an inactivated influenza vaccine. Donor details come from another sample of the same person, matched by shared clones. In nucleotide form, the sequence is TGTGCCAGCAGTTACTCTGGCGGTTTTTCGACTAGCGGGAGGGCCTACGAGCAGTACTTC. Its protein is CASSYSGGFSTSGRAYEQYF.